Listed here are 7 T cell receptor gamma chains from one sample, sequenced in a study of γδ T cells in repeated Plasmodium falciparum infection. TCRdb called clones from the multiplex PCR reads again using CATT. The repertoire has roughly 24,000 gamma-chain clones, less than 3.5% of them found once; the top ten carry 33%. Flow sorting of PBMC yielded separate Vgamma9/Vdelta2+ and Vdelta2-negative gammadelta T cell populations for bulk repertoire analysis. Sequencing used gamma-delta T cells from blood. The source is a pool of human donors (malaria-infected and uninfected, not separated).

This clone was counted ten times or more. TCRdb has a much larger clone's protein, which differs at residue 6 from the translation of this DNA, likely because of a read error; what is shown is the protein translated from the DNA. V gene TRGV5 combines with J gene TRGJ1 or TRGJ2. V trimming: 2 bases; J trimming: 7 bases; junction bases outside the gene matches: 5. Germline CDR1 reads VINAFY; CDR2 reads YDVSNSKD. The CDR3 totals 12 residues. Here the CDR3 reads CATWDTVYKKLF. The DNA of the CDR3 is TGTGCCACCTGGGACACCGTCTATAAGAAACTCTTT.

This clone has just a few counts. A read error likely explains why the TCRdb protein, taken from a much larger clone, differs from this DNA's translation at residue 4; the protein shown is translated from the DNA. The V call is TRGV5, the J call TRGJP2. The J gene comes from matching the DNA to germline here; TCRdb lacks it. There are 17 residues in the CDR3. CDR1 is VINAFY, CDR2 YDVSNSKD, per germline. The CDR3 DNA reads TGTGCCACCCGGGACTGGGAGGTTATGGGTAGTGATTGGATCAAGACGTTT. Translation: CATRDWEVMGSDWIKTF.

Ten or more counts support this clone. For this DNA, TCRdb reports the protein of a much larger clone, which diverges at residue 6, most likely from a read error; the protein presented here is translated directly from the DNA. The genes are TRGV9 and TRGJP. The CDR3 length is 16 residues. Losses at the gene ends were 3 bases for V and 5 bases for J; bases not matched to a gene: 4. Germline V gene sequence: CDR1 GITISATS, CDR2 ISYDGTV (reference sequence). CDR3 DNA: TGTGCCTTGTGGGAGAAAAAAGAGTTGGGCAAAAAAATCAAGGTATTT. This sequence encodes CALWEKKELGKKIKVF.

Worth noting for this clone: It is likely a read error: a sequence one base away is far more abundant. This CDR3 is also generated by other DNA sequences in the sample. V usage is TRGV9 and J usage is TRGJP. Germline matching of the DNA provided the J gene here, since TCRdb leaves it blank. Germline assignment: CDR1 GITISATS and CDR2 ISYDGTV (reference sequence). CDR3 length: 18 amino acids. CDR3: CALWEGEQRELGKKIKVF. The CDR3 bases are TGTGCCTTGTGGGAGGGTGAGCAGCGAGAGTTGGGCAAAAAGATCAAGGTATTT.

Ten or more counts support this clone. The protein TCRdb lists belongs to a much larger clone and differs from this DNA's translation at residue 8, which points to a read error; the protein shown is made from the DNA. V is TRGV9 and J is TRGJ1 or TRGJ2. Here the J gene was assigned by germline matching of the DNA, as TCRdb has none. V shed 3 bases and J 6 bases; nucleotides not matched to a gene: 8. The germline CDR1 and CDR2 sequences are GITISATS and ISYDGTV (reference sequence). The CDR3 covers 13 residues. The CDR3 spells CALWEYRCYKKLF. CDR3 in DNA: TGTGCCTTGTGGGAGTATCGCTGTTATAAGAAACTCTTT.

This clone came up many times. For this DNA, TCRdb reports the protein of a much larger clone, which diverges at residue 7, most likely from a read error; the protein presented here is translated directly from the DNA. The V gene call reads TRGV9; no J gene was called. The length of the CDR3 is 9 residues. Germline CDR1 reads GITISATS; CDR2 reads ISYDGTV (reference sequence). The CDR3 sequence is CALYYKELF. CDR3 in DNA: TGTGCCTTGTATTATAAGGAACTCTTT.

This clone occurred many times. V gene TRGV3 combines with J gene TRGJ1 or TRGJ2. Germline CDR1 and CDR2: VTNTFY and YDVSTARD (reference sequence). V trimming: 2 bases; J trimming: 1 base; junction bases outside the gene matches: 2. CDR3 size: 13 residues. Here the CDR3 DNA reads TGTGCCACCTGGGACACCAATTATTATAAGAAACTCTTT. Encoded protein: CATWDTNYYKKLF.